This note documents a single T cell receptor (beta chain) sequence. The same CDR3 arises from other DNA sequences in this sample as well. This entry belongs to a study of blood T cell repertoires in COVID-19. Across the study: Specimens from acute and convalescent COVID-19 originated in the United States, Italy and Spain. Sample material is recorded as cDNA or gDNA derived from T cells, B-cell-depleted T cells, or PBMCs.

The CDR3 runs to 13 residues. With V trimmed by 5 bases and J by 5 bases, 4 bases remained unmatched. Germline-derived CDR1 and CDR2 are SGHTA and FQGNSA. In the original analysis: Amplification of reference gene primers provided the estimated nucleated cell counts. Only in-frame clones appear in the TCRdb table, and some are missing; sequencing was by immunoSEQ multiplex PCR. For V, J and clone size, that table is used; D and trimming come from the DNA. The sample has about 240,000 clones, 82% seen once. The receptor was isolated from a woman of 80 years or more with COVID-19, enrolled during active disease. The chain employs TRBV7-2 and TRBJ2-5; TRBD2 agrees at 8 bases. Sequenced: peripheral blood. The CDR3 region has the DNA TGTGCCAGCAGCCCCTCGGGGGGGGAGACCCAGTACTTC. Encoded protein: CASSPSGGETQYF. The full variable domain, completed using reference TRBV7-2 and TRBJ2-5, is GAGVSQSPSNKVTEKGKDVELRCDPISGHTALYWYRQSLGQGLEFLIYFQGNSAPDKSGLPSDRFSAERTGGSVSTLTIQRTQQEDSAVYLCASSPSGGETQYFGPGTRLLVL.